The text below deals with one T cell receptor beta chain. As yet, its antigen is unknown. The data were obtained in a study of CD8 T cells in ankylosing spondylitis. Findings of the study overall: Ankylosing spondylitis blood appeared to be characterized by a TCR beta motif of roughly eight highly homologous variants.

TCRdb ran MiXCR on the 5' RACE reads and lists one entry per CDR3 protein. Altogether hundreds of thousands of distinct CDR3 sequences are present, over 15% being singletons, with the ten largest covering approximately 0.97%. V lost 5 bases, J lost 6 bases, and 12 bases stayed unmatched. This CDR3 comprises 18 residues. The V gene's germline CDR1 is SGHAT and CDR2 FQNNGV. Input material: blood, either unsorted or a sorted T cell fraction (not recorded which). The receptor was derived from a male donor with ankylosing spondylitis. This chain uses TRBV11-2 with TRBJ2-1; 14 nucleotides match TRBD2. CDR3 bases: TGTGCCAGCAGCCCGGGGACTAGCGGGAGCCCGCTGGGCAATGAGCAGTTCTTC. This encodes CASSPGTSGSPLGNEQFF. The variable domain in full, with the rest retrieved from reference TRBV11-2 and TRBJ2-1, is EAGVAQSPRYKIIEKRQSVAFWCNPISGHATLYWYQQILGQGPKLLIQFQNNGVVDDSQLPKDRFSAERLKGVDSTLKIQPAKLEDSAVYLCASSPGTSGSPLGNEQFFGPGTRLTVL.